The 5 T cell receptor beta chains below come from one sample, sequenced in a study of CD8+CD57+ T cells in acquired aplastic anemia. Genomic DNA served as template for TCR beta VDJ and CDR3 profiling. TCRdb re-called the reads with MiXCR, one entry per CDR3 protein. The table lists 250,000 to 350,000 distinct CDR3 sequences, 50% to 70% of them singletons. Sequencing input: sorted CD4+, CD8+, or CD8+CD57+ T cells (not recorded which) from PBMCs. The receptors come from a human donor with severe aplastic anemia or a healthy control (not recorded which).

This chain uses TRBV20-1 with TRBJ2-3; D is unclear. CDR1 is DFQATT and CDR2 is SNEGSKA in the germline V gene (reference sequence). The CDR3 is made up of 14 amino acids. V was clipped by 1 base and J by 0 bases, with 8 bases between them. CDR3 region: CSARVGRSTDTQYF. DNA for the CDR3: TGCAGTGCTAGAGTAGGACGGAGCACAGATACGCAGTATTTT.

V is TRBV7-2 and J is TRBJ2-7; 7 bases map to TRBD1. The CDR3 is 14 amino acids. Germline V gene data show CDR1 as SGHTA and CDR2 as FQGNSA. The ends lost 4 bases at V and 5 bases at J; junction bases unmatched: 8. This chain's CDR3 is CASSSGQRANEQYF. DNA for the CDR3: TGTGCCAGCAGCTCGGGACAGAGGGCCAACGAGCAGTACTTC.

The chain has TRBV24-1 and TRBJ2-7, with D perhaps matching TRBD1 (6 bases). Germline CDR1 and CDR2: KGHDR and SFDVKD. The CDR3 runs to 14 residues. Trimming left V 2 bases short and J 4 bases short, with 11 bases between. The CDR3 loop is CATSDYPGEYEQYF. The CDR3 coding sequence is TGTGCCACCAGTGATTATCCAGGGGAGTACGAGCAGTACTTC.

This clonotype has only a few counts. This rearrangement joins TRBV24-1 to TRBJ2-7, with D maybe TRBD1 (6 bases). Germline CDR1 reads KGHDR; CDR2 reads SFDVKD. V gave up 2 bases and J gave up 5 bases, with 9 bases separating them. The CDR3 is 13 amino acids. CDR3 in DNA: TGTGCCACCAGTGATTCACAGGGTAACGAGCAGTACTTC. Protein sequence: CATSDSQGNEQYF.

The chain combines TRBV7-8 with TRBJ2-1; unclear D gene. The V gene's germline CDR1 is SGHVS and CDR2 FQNEAQ. Trimming took 1 base from V and 0 from J, leaving 10 bases between them. The CDR3 has 16 residues. Written as DNA, the CDR3 is TGTGCCAGCAGCTTAGGGGCCCACTACTCCTACAATGAGCAGTTCTTC. Protein product: CASSLGAHYSYNEQFF. The full variable domain, rest sourced from reference TRBV7-8 and TRBJ2-1, is GAGVSQSPRYKVAKRGQDVALRCDPISGHVSLFWYQQALGQGPEFLTYFQNEAQLDKSGLPSDRFFAERPEGSVSTLKIQRTQQEDSAVYLCASSLGAHYSYNEQFFGPGTRLTVL.